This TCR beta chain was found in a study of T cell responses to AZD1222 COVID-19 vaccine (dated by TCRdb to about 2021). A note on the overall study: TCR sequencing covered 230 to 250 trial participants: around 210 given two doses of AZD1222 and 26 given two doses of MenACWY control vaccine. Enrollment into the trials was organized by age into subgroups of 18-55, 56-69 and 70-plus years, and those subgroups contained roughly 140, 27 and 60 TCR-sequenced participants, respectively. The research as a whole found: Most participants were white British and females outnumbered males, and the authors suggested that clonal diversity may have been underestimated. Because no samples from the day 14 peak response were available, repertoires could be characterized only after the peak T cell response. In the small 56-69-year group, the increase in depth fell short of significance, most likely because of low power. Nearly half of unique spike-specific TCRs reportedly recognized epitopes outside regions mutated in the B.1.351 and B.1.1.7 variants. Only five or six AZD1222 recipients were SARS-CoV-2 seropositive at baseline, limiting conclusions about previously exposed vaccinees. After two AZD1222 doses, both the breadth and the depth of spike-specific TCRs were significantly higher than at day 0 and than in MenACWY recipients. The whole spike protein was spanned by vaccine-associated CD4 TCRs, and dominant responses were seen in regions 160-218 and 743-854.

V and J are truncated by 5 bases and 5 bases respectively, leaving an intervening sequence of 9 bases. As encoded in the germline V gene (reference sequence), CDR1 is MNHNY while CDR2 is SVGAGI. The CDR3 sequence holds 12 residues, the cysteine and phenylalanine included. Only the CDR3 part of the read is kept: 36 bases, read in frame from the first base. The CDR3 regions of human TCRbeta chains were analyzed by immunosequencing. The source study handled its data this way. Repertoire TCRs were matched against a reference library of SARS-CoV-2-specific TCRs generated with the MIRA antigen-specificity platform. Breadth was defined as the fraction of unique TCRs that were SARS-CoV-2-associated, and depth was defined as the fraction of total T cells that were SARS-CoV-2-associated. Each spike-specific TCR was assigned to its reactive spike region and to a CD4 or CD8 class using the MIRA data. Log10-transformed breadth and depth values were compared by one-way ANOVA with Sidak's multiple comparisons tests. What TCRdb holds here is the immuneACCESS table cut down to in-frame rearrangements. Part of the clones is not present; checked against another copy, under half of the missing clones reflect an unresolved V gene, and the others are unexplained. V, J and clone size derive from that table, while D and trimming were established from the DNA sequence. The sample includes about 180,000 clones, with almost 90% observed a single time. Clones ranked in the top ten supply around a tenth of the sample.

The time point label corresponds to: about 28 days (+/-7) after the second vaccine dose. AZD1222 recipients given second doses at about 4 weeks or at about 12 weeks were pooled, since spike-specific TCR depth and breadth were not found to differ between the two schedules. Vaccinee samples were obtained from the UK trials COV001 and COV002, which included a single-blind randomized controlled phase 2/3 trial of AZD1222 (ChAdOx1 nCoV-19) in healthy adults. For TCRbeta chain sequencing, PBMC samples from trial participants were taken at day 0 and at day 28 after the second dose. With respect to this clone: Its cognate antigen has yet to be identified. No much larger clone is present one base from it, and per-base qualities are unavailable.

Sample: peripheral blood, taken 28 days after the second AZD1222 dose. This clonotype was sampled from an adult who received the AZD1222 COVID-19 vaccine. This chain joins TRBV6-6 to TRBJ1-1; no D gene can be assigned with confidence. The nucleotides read TGTGCCAGCAGTCGGCTGGGGACTGAAGCTTTCTTT. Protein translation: CASSRLGTEAFF.